This T cell receptor (beta chain) was retrieved from a study of T cell responses to AZD1222 COVID-19 vaccine. Points from the study as a whole: Without day 14 samples, only post-peak T cell repertoires were studied. As reported, nearly half of all spike-specific TCRs target variant regions that are unmutated. CD4 TCRs linked to vaccination spanned spike, dominating at 160-218 and 743-854. At study baseline, merely several AZD1222 recipients were seropositive.

TCRdb's table, derived via immunoSEQ multiplex PCR, lists solely in-frame clones and lacks some. The repertoire holds 100,000 or so clones, more than 75% seen once, with roughly 10% in the top ten. Trimming at V came to 5 bases and at J to 8 bases, leaving 11 bases not matched to a gene. The V gene's germline CDR1 is MDHEN and CDR2 SYDVKM. CDR3 size: 15 residues. As to this clone: Its antigen remains unidentified.

This sample comprised peripheral blood, obtained 28 days after the second AZD1222 dose. The origin of this receptor is an adult who received the AZD1222 COVID-19 vaccine. The chain is built from TRBV28 and TRBJ1-2, with 10 bases aligning to TRBD1. The CDR3 region is CASSPSTGGFKGYTF. The CDR3 nucleotides read TGTGCCAGCAGTCCGTCGACAGGGGGCTTTAAGGGCTACACCTTC.